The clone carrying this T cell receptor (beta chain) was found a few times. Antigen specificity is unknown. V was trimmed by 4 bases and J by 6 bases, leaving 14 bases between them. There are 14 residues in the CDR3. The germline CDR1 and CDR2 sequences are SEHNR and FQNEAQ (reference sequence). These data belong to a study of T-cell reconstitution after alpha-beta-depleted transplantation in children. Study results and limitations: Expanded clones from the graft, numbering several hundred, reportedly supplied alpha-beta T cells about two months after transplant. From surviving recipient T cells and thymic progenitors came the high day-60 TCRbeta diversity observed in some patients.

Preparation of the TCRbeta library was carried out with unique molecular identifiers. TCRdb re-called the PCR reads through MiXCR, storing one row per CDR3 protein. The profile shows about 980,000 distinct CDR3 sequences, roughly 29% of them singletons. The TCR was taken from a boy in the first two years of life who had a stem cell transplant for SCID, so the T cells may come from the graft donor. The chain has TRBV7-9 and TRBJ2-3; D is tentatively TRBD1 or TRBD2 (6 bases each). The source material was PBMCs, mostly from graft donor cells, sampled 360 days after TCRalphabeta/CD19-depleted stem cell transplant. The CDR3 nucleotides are TGTGCCAGCAGCTCGCCGGGGGCAAGGGATACGCAGTATTTT. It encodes CASSSPGARDTQYF.